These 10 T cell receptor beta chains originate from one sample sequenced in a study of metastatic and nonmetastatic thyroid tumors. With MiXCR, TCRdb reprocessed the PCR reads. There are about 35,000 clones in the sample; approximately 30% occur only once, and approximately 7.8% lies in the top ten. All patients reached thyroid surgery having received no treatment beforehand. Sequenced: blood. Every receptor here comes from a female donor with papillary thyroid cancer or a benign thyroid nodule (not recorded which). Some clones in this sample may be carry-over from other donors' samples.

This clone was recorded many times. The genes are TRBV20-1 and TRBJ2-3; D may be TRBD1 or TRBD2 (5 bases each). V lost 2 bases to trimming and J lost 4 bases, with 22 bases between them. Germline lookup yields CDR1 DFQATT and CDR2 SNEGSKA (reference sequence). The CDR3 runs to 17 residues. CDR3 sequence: CSARSYAGAQTPDTQYF. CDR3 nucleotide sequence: TGCAGTGCTAGATCCTACGCCGGGGCCCAGACCCCAGATACGCAGTATTTT.

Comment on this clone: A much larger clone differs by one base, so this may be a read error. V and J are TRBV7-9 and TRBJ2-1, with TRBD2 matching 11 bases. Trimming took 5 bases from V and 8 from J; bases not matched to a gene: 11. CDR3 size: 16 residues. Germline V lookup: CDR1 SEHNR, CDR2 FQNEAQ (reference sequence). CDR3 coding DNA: TGTGCCAGCAGCCCACCCGTACTAGCGGGAGTACATGAGCAGTTCTTC. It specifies CASSPPVLAGVHEQFF. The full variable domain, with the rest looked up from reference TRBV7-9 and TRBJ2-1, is DTGVSQNPRHKITKRGQNVTFRCDPISEHNRLYWYRQTLGQGPEFLTYFQNEAQLEKSRLLSDRFSAERPKGSFSTLEIQRTEQGDSAMYLCASSPPVLAGVHEQFFGPGTRLTVL.

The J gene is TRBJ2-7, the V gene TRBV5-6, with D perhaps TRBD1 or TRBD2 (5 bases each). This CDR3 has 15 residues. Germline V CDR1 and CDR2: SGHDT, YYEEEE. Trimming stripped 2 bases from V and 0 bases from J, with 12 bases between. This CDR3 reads CASSFEGLSSYEQYF. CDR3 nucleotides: TGTGCCAGCAGCTTCGAGGGGTTGTCCTCCTACGAGCAGTACTTC. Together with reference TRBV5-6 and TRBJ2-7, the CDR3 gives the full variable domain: DAGVTQSPTHLIKTRGQQVTLRCSPKSGHDTVSWYQQALGQGPQFIFQYYEEEERQRGNFPDRFSGHQFPNYSSELNVNALLLGDSALYLCASSFEGLSSYEQYFGPGTRLTVT.

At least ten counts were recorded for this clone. The DNA for the CDR3 is TGTGCCAGCAGAGACAAATTATACCAAGAGACCCAGTACTTC. It translates to CASRDKLYQETQYF. The V call is TRBV6-2 or TRBV6-3, the J call TRBJ2-5; no clear D gene. CDR1 and CDR2 from the germline V gene are MNHEY and SVGEGT. V lost 6 bases to trimming and J lost 0 bases, with 11 bases between them. The CDR3 length is 14 residues.

The CDR3 nucleotides are TGCAGTGCTAGGAGGGGCGCGGGAGGCGGACCGGACGAGCAGTACTTC. Translated, it gives CSARRGAGGGPDEQYF. This sequence joins TRBV20-1 and TRBJ2-7; 8 bases agree with TRBD2. Trimming removed 3 bases from V and 5 bases from J; junction bases left unmatched: 15. The V gene's germline CDR1 is DFQATT and CDR2 SNEGSKA (reference sequence). CDR3 length: 16 residues.

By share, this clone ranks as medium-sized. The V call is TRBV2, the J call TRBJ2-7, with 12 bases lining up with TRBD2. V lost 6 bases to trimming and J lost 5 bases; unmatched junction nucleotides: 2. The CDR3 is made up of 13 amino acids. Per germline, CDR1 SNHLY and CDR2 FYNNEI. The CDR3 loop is CASRGLAGHEQYF. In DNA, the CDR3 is TGTGCCAGCAGGGGACTAGCGGGTCACGAGCAGTACTTC. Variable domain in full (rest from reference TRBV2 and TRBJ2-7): EPEVTQTPSHQVTQMGQEVILRCVPISNHLYFYWYRQILGQKVEFLVSFYNNEISEKSEIFDDQFSVERPDGSNFTLKIRSTKLEDSAMYFCASRGLAGHEQYFGPGTRLTVT.

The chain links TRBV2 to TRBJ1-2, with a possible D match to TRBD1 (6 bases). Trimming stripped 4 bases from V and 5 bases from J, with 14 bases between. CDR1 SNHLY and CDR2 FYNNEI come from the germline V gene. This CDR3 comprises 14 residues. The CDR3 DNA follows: TGTGCCAGCAGTGCAGTTCAGGGGAGGTATGGCTACACCTTC. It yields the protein CASSAVQGRYGYTF.

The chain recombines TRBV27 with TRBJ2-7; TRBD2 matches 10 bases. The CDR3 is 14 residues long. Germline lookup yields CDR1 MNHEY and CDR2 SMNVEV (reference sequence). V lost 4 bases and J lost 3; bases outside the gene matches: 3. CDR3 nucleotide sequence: TGTGCCAGCAGTTCCCTAGCGGGGGTCTACGAGCAGTACTTC. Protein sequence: CASSSLAGVYEQYF.

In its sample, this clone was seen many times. The CDR3 loop reads CAWRVAGGRSTDTQYF. The DNA of the CDR3 is TGTGCCTGGAGAGTGGCGGGGGGGCGTAGCACAGATACGCAGTATTTT. This chain joins TRBV30 and TRBJ2-3; TRBD2 matches 9 bases. The CDR3 contains 16 residues. The V gene end was trimmed by 3 bases and the J gene end by 0 bases; junction bases not matched to a gene: 7. Per germline, CDR1 GTSNPN and CDR2 SVGIG (reference sequence).

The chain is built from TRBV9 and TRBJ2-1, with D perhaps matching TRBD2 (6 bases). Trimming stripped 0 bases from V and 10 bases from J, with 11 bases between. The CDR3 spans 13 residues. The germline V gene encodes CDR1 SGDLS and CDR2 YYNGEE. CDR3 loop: CASSVVGGWEQFF. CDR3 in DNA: TGTGCCAGCAGCGTAGTGGGGGGTTGGGAGCAGTTCTTC. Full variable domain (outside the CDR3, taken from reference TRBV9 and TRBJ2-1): DSGVTQTPKHLITATGQRVTLRCSPRSGDLSVYWYQQSLDQGLQFLIQYYNGEERAKGNILERFSAQQFPDLHSELNLSSLELGDSALYFCASSVVGGWEQFFGPGTRLTVL.